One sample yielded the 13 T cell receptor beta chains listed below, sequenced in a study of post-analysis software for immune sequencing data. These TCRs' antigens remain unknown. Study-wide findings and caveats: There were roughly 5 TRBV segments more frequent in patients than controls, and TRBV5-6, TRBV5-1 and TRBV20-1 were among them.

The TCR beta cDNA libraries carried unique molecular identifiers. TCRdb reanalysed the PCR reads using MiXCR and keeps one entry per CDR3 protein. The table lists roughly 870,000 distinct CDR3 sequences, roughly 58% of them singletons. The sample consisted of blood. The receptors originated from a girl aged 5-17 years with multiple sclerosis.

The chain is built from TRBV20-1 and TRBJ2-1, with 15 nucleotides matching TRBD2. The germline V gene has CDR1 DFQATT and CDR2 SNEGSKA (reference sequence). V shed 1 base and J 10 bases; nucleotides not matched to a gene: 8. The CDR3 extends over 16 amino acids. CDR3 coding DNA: TGCAGTGCTAGAGCCTTGGGACTAGCGGGAGGTCGGGAGCAGTTCTTC. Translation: CSARALGLAGGREQFF.

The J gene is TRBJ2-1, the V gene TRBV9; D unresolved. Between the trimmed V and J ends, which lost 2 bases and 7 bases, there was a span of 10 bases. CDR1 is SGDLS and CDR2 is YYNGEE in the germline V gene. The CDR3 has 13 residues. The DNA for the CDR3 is TGTGCCAGCAGCGTGGAACTTGGGAATGAGCAGTTCTTC. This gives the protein CASSVELGNEQFF.

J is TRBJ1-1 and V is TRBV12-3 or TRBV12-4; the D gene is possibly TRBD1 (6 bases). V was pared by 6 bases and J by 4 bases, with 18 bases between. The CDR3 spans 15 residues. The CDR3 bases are TGTGCCAGCAGCTCTCCCCGGGGGCGAAGCACTGAAGCTTTCTTT. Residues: CASSSPRGRSTEAFF.

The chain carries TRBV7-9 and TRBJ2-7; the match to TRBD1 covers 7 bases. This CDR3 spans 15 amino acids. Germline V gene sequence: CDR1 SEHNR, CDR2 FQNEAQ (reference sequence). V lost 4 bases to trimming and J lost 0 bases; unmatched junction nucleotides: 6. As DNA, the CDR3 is TGTGCCAGCAGCTACCAGGACAGGAGCTCCTACGAGCAGTACTTC. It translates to CASSYQDRSSYEQYF.

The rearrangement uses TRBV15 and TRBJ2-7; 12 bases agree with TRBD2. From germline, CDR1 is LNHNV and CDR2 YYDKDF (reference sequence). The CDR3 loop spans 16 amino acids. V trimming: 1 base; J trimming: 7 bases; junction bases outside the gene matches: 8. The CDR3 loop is CATSRGGLAGGEEQYF. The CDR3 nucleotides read TGTGCCACCAGCAGAGGGGGGCTAGCGGGAGGGGAAGAGCAGTACTTC. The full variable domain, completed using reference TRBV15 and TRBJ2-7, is DAMVIQNPRYQVTQFGKPVTLSCSQTLNHNVMYWYQQKSSQAPKLLFHYYDKDFNNEADTPDNFQSRRPNTSFCFLDIRSPGLGDTAMYLCATSRGGLAGGEEQYFGPGTRLTVT.

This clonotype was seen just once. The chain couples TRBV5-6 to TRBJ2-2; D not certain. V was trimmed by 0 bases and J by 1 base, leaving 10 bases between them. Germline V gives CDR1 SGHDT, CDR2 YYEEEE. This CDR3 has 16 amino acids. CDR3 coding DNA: TGTGCCAGCAGCTTGGTCTGGTTGCAGAACACCGGGGAGCTGTTTTTT. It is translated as CASSLVWLQNTGELFF.

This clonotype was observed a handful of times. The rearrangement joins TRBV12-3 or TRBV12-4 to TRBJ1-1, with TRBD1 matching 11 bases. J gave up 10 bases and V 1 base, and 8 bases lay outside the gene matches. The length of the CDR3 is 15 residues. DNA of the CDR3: TGTGCCAGCAGTTTAGGGACAGGGGGCGCTTACAGAGCTTTCTTT. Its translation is CASSLGTGGAYRAFF.

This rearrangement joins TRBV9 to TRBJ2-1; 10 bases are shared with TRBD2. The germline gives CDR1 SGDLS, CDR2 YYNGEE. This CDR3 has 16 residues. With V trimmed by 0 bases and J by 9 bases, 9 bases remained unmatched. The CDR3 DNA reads TGTGCCAGCAGCGTAGAAGCGGGGGGGCCTGGCGGTGAGCAGTTCTTC. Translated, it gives CASSVEAGGPGGEQFF.

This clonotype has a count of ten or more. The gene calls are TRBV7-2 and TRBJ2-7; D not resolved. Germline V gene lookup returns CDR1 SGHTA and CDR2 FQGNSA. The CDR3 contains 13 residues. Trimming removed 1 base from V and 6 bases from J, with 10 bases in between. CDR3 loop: CASSLVGESEQYF. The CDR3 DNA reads TGTGCCAGCAGCTTAGTAGGCGAAAGCGAGCAGTACTTC.

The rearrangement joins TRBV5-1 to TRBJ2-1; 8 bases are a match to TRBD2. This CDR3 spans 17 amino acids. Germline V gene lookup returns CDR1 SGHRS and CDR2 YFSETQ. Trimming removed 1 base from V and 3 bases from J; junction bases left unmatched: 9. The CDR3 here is CASSLLPGLAGYNEQFF. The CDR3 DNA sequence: TGCGCCAGCAGCTTGTTACCAGGGCTAGCGGGCTACAATGAGCAGTTCTTC.

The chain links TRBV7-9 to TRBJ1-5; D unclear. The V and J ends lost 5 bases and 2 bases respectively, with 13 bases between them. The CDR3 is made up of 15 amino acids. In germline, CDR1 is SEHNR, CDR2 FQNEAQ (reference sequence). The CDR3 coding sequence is TGTGCCAGCAGCCAGGAGGGTGTCGGCAATCAGCCCCAGCATTTT. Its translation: CASSQEGVGNQPQHF. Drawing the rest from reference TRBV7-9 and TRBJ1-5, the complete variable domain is DTGVSQNPRHKITKRGQNVTFRCDPISEHNRLYWYRQTLGQGPEFLTYFQNEAQLEKSRLLSDRFSAERPKGSFSTLEIQRTEQGDSAMYLCASSQEGVGNQPQHFGDGTRLSIL.

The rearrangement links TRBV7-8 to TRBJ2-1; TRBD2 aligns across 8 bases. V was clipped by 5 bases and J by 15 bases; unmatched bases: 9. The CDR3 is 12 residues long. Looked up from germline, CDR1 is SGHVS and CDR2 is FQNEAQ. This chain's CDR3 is CASSPSLGLVFF. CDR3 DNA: TGTGCCAGCAGCCCTAGCCTGGGACTAGTGTTCTTC.

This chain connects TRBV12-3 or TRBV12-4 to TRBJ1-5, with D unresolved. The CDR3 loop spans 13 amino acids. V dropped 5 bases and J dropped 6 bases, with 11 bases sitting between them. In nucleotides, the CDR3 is TGTGCCAGCAGTCGAGTGGCCCCTCAGCCCCAGCATTTT. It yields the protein CASSRVAPQPQHF.